The TCR beta chain described here comes from a study of vaccination and CD4 T cells after COVID-19 (dated by TCRdb to the early 2020s). Regarding the study in general: Convalescent patients had a positive SARS-CoV-2 result on nasal swab PCR, and of these patients, under ten had mild disease and one had severe disease. Post-COVID blood samples were collected from convalescent patients a median of around 100 days after diagnosis, with a range of roughly 30 to 161 days. In more than eight COVID-19 convalescent patients and a few infection-naive healthy vaccine recipients, researchers compared the spike-specific CD4+ TCR repertoire from before mRNA vaccination with the repertoire from after. Culture stimuli were overlapping spike peptide pools from SARS-CoV-2 and from the common cold coronaviruses HCoV-NL63, HCoV-OC43 and HCoV-229E. As controls, cultures received a CEFX viral epitope pool (the positive control), an HIV-1 Nef peptide pool (the negative control), or no peptide at all. Participants got two doses of the Pfizer-BioNTech BNT162b2 vaccine (n=8) or two doses of the Moderna mRNA-1273 vaccine (n=2). The time from the second vaccine dose to post-vaccine blood sampling had a median of roughly 77 days and ranged from about 14 to 250 days. Six males and four females were included in the convalescent cohort, with two Hispanic individuals, seven Caucasians, two Asians and one multiracial person represented.

V is shortened by 5 bases, J by 8 bases, and the region joining them spans 15 bases. CDR1 SGHAT and CDR2 FQNNGV were looked up in the germline V gene. The CDR3 spans 13 residues, from the cysteine through the phenylalanine. Left in the record is the CDR3 DNA by itself, 39 bases read in frame from the first base. Beyond this particular receptor, the publication reports: An increase in the median number of SARS-CoV-2-reactive clonotypes from more than 20 after infection to some 38 after vaccination was observed, but the change was not found to be significant. Nearly all vaccine-specific clones in convalescent patients (304 of 307) were mono-reactive for SARS-CoV-2 spike rather than cross-reactive with common cold coronaviruses. Only a relatively small number of convalescent patients were included in the study, and early timepoints following natural infection were not analyzed. Among the post-vaccine SARS-CoV-2-reactive clones in convalescent patients, a median roughly 85% showed up only after vaccination, which suggests vaccine-specific priming.

Read against the paper, the sample's treatment or condition label means: roughly 11-day PBMC culture with coronavirus spike peptide pools or control peptides (ViraFEST assay). The study used the ViraFEST assay, which expanded antigen-specific T cells with peptide pools and then identified expanded clonotypes by TCR sequencing. Positive SARS-CoV-2 PCR tests in the convalescent patients dated from March to December 2020, before Alpha, Beta and Delta variants emerged in the United States. PBMCs were cultured at roughly 1.9 million per well in IMDM supplemented with approximately 5% human AB serum and 10 IU/ml IL-2, with 9.5 to 10 ug/ml peptide pools added. On days 3 and 7, half of the culture medium was replaced with fresh IL-2-containing medium. After 10 days of culture, CD4+ T cells were isolated by negative selection using the EasySep CD4+ T cell isolation kit. PBMCs were separated from whole blood using Ficoll-Paque Plus gradient centrifugation and then either used fresh or cryopreserved at -140C. Triplicate wells were generally used for each culture condition.

Concerning this clonotype: It lacks a known antigen. Per-base quality was not reported, and no clone a single base away is much larger than it.

The library was obtained by PCR. TCR sequencing of DNA from cultured CD4+ T cells used the Oncomine TCR Beta short-read assay at the Johns Hopkins FTIC core. The QIAamp micro DNA kit was used to extract genomic DNA from the cultured CD4+ T cells. Oncomine TCR Beta libraries from cultured CD4+ T cells were pooled using unique dual indexes and sequenced on an Illumina iSeq 100. The study's own analysis went as follows. Non-productive sequences were removed, and CDR3s not starting with C, not ending with F or W, or shorter than 7 amino acids were discarded. The MANAFEST web application identified antigen-specific clonotypes by comparing peptide-stimulated wells against reference wells and other culture wells. For a clone to be called positive, the clone needed an FDR below 0.05, an odds ratio above 5, and a productive frequency above 0.1% in at least two of three replicate wells. Clonotypes that were significantly expanded in both SARS-CoV-2 spike wells and at least one common cold coronavirus spike condition were defined as cross-reactive. Using R version 3.6.1, CDR3 homology was evaluated through Levenshtein distances (stringdist) along with unrooted phylogenetic trees (ape). TCRdb reprocessed the public reads (quality trimming at Q25 with fastp, clone calling with MiXCR) and kept in-frame beta chains. Here each entry gathers all rows of one CDR3 protein and keeps the most common genes and DNA. The V and J calls, along with clone size, are taken from TCRdb and not from the paper's own processing. Recorded for this sample are about 15,000 distinct CDR3 sequences; under 75% of them occurred a single time. The top ten constitute less than 20% of the sample.

The rearrangement joined TRBV11-2 to TRBJ1-2; the D gene cannot be named for sure. Sequencing used CD4+ T cells from blood, cultured in vitro. This sequence was found in a human donor who had recovered from COVID-19. The nucleotide sequence is given as TGTGCCAGCAGCCCCCGACCCCGCGGAGGCTACACCTTC. It is translated as CASSPRPRGGYTF.